Listed here are 22 T cell receptor beta chains from one sample, sequenced in a study of control samples from healthy donors and cancer patients. Profiling relied on immunoSEQ multiplex PCR, and the TCRdb table lists in-frame clones only, not all of them. The profile shows about 6,700 clones, roughly 80% of them singletons. What was sequenced was formalin-fixed, paraffin-embedded tissue. These receptors were taken from a male donor with melanoma.

Note on this clone: Different DNA sequences within this sample yield the same CDR3. The chain carries TRBV2 and TRBJ2-3; D is unresolved. Trimming removed 5 bases from V and 3 bases from J, with 6 bases in between. Germline V gives CDR1 SNHLY, CDR2 FYNNEI. This CDR3 is 12 amino acids long. This CDR3 reads CASSSGTDTQYF. The DNA of the CDR3 is TGTGCCAGCAGTTCCGGGACAGATACGCAGTATTTT. Drawing the rest from reference TRBV2 and TRBJ2-3, the complete variable domain is EPEVTQTPSHQVTQMGQEVILRCVPISNHLYFYWYRQILGQKVEFLVSFYNNEISEKSEIFDDQFSVERPDGSNFTLKIRSTKLEDSAMYFCASSSGTDTQYFGPGTRLTVL.

In the case of this clone: Other DNA sequences in the same sample also yield this CDR3. The rearrangement links TRBV28 to TRBJ1-2; perhaps TRBD1 as D (5 bases). The CDR3 runs to 15 residues. The V gene's germline CDR1 is MDHEN and CDR2 SYDVKM. V was trimmed by 6 bases and J by 0 bases, leaving 14 bases between them. The CDR3 DNA reads as TGTGCCAGCAGCACGTTGACAGAAACTAACTATGGCTACACCTTC. Its translation: CASSTLTETNYGYTF.

This chain joins TRBV5-5 and TRBJ2-1; the match to TRBD1 covers 7 bases. Trimming removed 1 base from V and 5 bases from J; junction bases left unmatched: 9. The CDR3 sequence is 16 residues long. Per the germline V gene, CDR1 is SGHKS and CDR2 is YYEKEE (reference sequence). The CDR3 here is CASSLRGLQSNNEQFF. Written as DNA, the CDR3 is TGTGCCAGCAGCTTGAGGGGGCTGCAGAGCAACAATGAGCAGTTCTTC.

This clone is large. A read error may produce the germline difference seen at one junction end. The chain combines TRBV12-3 or TRBV12-4 with TRBJ1-1; no reliable D call. The CDR3 has 12 amino acids. CDR3 coding DNA: TGTGCCAGCAGTTTAGGGAACGCTGAAGCTTTCTTT. Translation gives CASSLGNAEAFF.

The chain carries TRBV2 and TRBJ2-1, with D hard to call. CDR3 length: 14 residues. Trimming cost V 2 bases and J 1 base, with 6 bases left between them. In germline, CDR1 is SNHLY, CDR2 FYNNEI. The CDR3 bases are TGTGCCAGCAGTGAACAGGAATCCTACAATGAGCAGTTCTTC. Translating gives CASSEQESYNEQFF.

This chain links TRBV5-1 with TRBJ2-3; D ambiguous. Germline V gene data show CDR1 as SGHRS and CDR2 as YFSETQ. This CDR3 region has 15 residues. Trimming took off 1 base at V and 1 base at J, with 10 bases between the two ends. The DNA of the CDR3 is TGCGCCAGCAGCTTGAATTTCCAGGGCACAGATACGCAGTATTTT. It codes for CASSLNFQGTDTQYF.

This sequence joins TRBV5-6 and TRBJ1-4; no clear D. Trimming cost V 5 bases and J 8 bases, with 28 bases left between them. Per the germline V gene, CDR1 is SGHDT and CDR2 is YYEEEE. The CDR3 consists of 18 residues. CDR3 loop: CASRRAGGFSRVDEKLFF. As DNA, the CDR3 is TGTGCCAGCAGACGGGCGGGAGGGTTTTCTCGGGTCGACGAAAAACTGTTTTTT.

The chain carries TRBV7-2 and TRBJ2-2, with a possible D match to TRBD1 (5 bases). CDR1 is SGHTA and CDR2 is FQGNSA in the germline V gene. V lost 1 base to trimming and J lost 5 bases, with 11 bases between them. CDR3 length: 15 residues. The CDR3 protein is CASSLGGRVTGELFF. The CDR3 bases are TGTGCCAGCAGCTTAGGCGGCAGGGTAACCGGGGAGCTGTTTTTT.

The chain couples TRBV14 to TRBJ1-1; weak D call: TRBD1 (5 bases). The CDR3 totals 16 residues. The ends were cut back, 0 bases at V and 4 bases at J, with 15 bases in the middle. CDR1 is SGHDN and CDR2 is FVKESK in the germline V gene. The CDR3 reads CASSQDFWGSSTEAFF. The CDR3 DNA reads TGTGCCAGCAGCCAAGATTTCTGGGGGTCAAGCACTGAAGCTTTCTTT.

This clone is medium-sized (0.01 to 0.1%) in the sample. In nucleotides, the CDR3 is TGTGCCAGCAGCGTAGTAGGGGCCCGACTGGGGGGCTACACCTTC. Protein: CASSVVGARLGGYTF. The chain has TRBV9 and TRBJ1-2, with a weak D call TRBD1 (5 bases). Trimming cost V 0 bases and J 8 bases, with 17 bases left between them. The CDR3 has 15 residues. Germline CDR1 is SGDLS and CDR2 is YYNGEE.

This clone turned up a few times. The chain links TRBV6-1 to TRBJ2-6; D gene unclear. The CDR3 contains 14 residues. V was cut by 2 bases and J by 4 bases, with 6 bases left in between. Germline V gene sequence: CDR1 MNHNS, CDR2 SASEGT. CDR3 sequence reads: CASSETRGANVLTF. In nucleotides, the CDR3 is TGTGCCAGCAGTGAAACGAGGGGGGCCAACGTCCTGACTTTC.

By share of the sample, this clone is large. The gene calls are TRBV2 and TRBJ1-5; a weak D match, TRBD1 (5 bases). The CDR3 is 15 residues long. Trimming left V 6 bases short and J 4 bases short, with 16 bases between. The V gene's germline CDR1 is SNHLY and CDR2 FYNNEI. The CDR3 protein is CASRHRDGRNQPQHF. CDR3 bases: TGTGCCAGCAGGCACCGGGACGGTCGTAATCAGCCCCAGCATTTT.

The chain has TRBV15 and TRBJ2-5, with TRBD2 matching 10 bases. J gave up 5 bases and V 0 bases, and 3 bases lay outside the gene matches. Germline CDR1 reads LNHNV; CDR2 reads YYDKDF (reference sequence). CDR3 size: 15 residues. The CDR3 is CATSREAGGPETQYF. CDR3 coding DNA: TGTGCCACCAGCAGAGAAGCGGGGGGGCCGGAGACCCAGTACTTC.

This clone was picked up a small number of times. V is TRBV21-1 and J is TRBJ1-6. TRBV21-1 is deemed a pseudogene. This CDR3 comprises 15 residues. The CDR3 region is CASSKVEGLNSPLHF. CDR3 DNA: TGTGCCAGCAGCAAAGTGGAGGGTCTCAATTCACCCCTCCACTTT.

This chain connects TRBV15 to TRBJ2-2; D could derive from TRBD1 or TRBD2 (5 bases each). Germline V gene sequence: CDR1 LNHNV, CDR2 YYDKDF (reference sequence). Trimming removed 5 bases at V and 1 base at J, with 17 bases between. The CDR3 is 17 amino acids. CDR3: CATSAILGRMNTGELFF. CDR3 DNA sequence: TGTGCCACCAGCGCCATTCTGGGACGGATGAACACCGGGGAGCTGTTTTTT.

This clone was picked up a small number of times. V is TRBV6-1 and J is TRBJ2-2; D is unclear. Germline CDR1 is MNHNS and CDR2 is SASEGT. This CDR3 comprises 14 residues. The germline V and J ends were trimmed by 2 bases and 6 bases, with 10 bases remaining between them. The CDR3 sequence: CASSELEFAGELFF. The CDR3 nucleotides read TGTGCCAGCAGTGAACTGGAGTTCGCCGGGGAGCTGTTTTTT.

This clone was seen a few times. The V call is TRBV2, the J call TRBJ2-7; the D is unclear. V lost 5 bases, J lost 1 base, and 12 bases lay in between. The CDR3 is made up of 14 amino acids. Germline lookup yields CDR1 SNHLY and CDR2 FYNNEI. Written as DNA, the CDR3 is TGTGCCAGCAGTAAGCCCGGGTCTTCCTACGAGCAGTACTTC. Residues: CASSKPGSSYEQYF.

The chain has TRBV7-2 and TRBJ2-5; D is undetermined. Trimming cost V 0 bases and J 1 base, with 9 bases left between them. CDR1 and CDR2 (germline): SGHTA, FQGNSA. This CDR3 is 15 amino acids long. CDR3: CASSLAGSGQETQYF. The CDR3 bases are TGTGCCAGCAGCTTAGCAGGGTCGGGCCAAGAGACCCAGTACTTC.

This clone was counted a single time. This chain joins TRBV4-2 and TRBJ2-1; D gene uncertain. The V gene's germline CDR1 is LGHNA and CDR2 YNFKEQ. V was shortened by 0 bases and J by 3 bases, with 6 bases between the two germline ends. CDR3 length equals 14 residues. The CDR3 protein is CASSQEPSYNEQFF. CDR3 coding DNA: TGTGCCAGCAGCCAAGAGCCCAGCTACAATGAGCAGTTCTTC.

The chain joins TRBV27 to TRBJ1-5; D is unclear. The CDR3 length is 15 residues. Deletions cut 5 bases from V and 0 bases from J, with 11 bases between. Germline CDR1 reads MNHEY; CDR2 reads SMNVEV (reference sequence). As DNA, the CDR3 is TGTGCCAGCAGTATTCGGGGTGATAGCAATCAGCCCCAGCATTTT. This translates into CASSIRGDSNQPQHF.

The chain couples TRBV5-8 to TRBJ2-1, with 9 nucleotides matching TRBD2. With V trimmed by 4 bases and J by 9 bases, 11 bases remained unmatched. The CDR3 runs 15 residues. CDR1 SGHTS and CDR2 YDEGEE come from the germline V gene. The DNA for the CDR3 is TGTGCCAGCAGCCCCCTCAGCGGGGGGAGGGGTGAGCAGTTCTTC. This encodes CASSPLSGGRGEQFF.

The chain joins TRBV28 to TRBJ1-2, with TRBD1 matching 9 bases. Unmatched junction bases numbered 8, after V lost 8 bases and J lost 4 bases. This CDR3 has 14 residues. The germline V gene has CDR1 MDHEN and CDR2 SYDVKM. As DNA, the CDR3 is TGTGCCAGCTATCCACAGGGGGCCGGCTATGGCTACACCTTC. Translated, it gives CASYPQGAGYGYTF.